The present TCR beta chain was sequenced within a study of cytotoxic CD8 clonotypes in ibrutinib-treated CLL. Assay used: immunoSEQ multiplex PCR; TCRdb lists only in-frame clones, some missing. The sample includes 90,000 to 150,000 clones, under 70% of them seen just once. The CDR3 sequence is 11 residues long. Trimming pared 6 bases from V and 4 bases from J, leaving 6 bases between. Germline V lookup: CDR1 LGHNT, CDR2 FRNRAP. The sample here was PBMCs, taken after 24 months of ibrutinib treatment. The clonotype comes from a human donor with chronic lymphocytic leukemia. This rearrangement joins TRBV12-5 to TRBJ2-5, with D uncertain. In DNA form, the CDR3 reads TGTGCTAGTGGCAAAGGAGAGACCCAGTACTTC. Translated: CASGKGETQYF.